The rows below give T cell receptor beta chains drawn from one sample of a study of cytomegalovirus exposure and HLA in healthy donors. Clones were sequenced by immunoSEQ multiplex PCR, and TCRdb holds only the in-frame ones, with some missing. The repertoire holds over 250,000 clones, with around 86% as singletons. Sequencing used PBMCs. The receptors come from a man aged 35-49 years in good health and CMV-seropositive. The conserved cysteine and the conserved F or W are not part of the CDR3 here.

v_call	j_call	cdr3_aa
TRBV6-6	TRBJ2-1	ASSLPYNEQF
TRBV11-3	TRBJ2-5	ASGQGSGETQY
TRBV5-5	TRBJ2-7	ASSLAEGYGQY
TRBV5-4	TRBJ1-2	ASNSGTGGFDDGYT
TRBV29-1	TRBJ1-1	SISSGATEAF
TRBV5-1	TRBJ2-1	ASSLALAANNEQF
TRBV4-1	TRBJ2-4	ASSHPGTGGNIQY
TRBV29-1	TRBJ2-7	SVEGTGASYEQY
TRBV6-5	TRBJ2-1	ASSTPGTTSNEQF
TRBV30	TRBJ1-2	AWRVGGGNGYT
TRBV19	TRBJ2-4	ASSIDLGVGKNIQY
TRBV23-1	TRBJ2-2	ASSQPRDGRHANTGELF
TRBV18	TRBJ2-3	ASSLAGGRVTDTQY
TRBV18	TRBJ2-7	ASSPTGPEQY
TRBV7-9	TRBJ1-2	SSRAEGGGYT
TRBV19	TRBJ2-5	ASRSGGGGQETQY
TRBV5-1	TRBJ2-1	ASSSPGYNEQF
TRBV9	TRBJ2-5	ASSVGGGETQY
TRBV28	TRBJ2-1	ASTLGLAVTYNEQF
TRBV7-3	TRBJ2-1	ASSSTPNANEQF
TRBV28	TRBJ1-2	ASSYITTGGYT
TRBV5-6	-	ASSFDLESYEQY
TRBV7-5	TRBJ2-7	ARSFRGSSEQY
TRBV11-3	TRBJ2-1	ASSSRDTQKVHNEQF
TRBV10-3	TRBJ1-1	AISAGQTSYEAF
TRBV5-8	TRBJ2-7	ASSLGSFYEQY
TRBV5-1	TRBJ2-7	ASSPLAGSSYEQY
TRBV19	TRBJ1-1	ASSMGGAGITEAF
TRBV6-1	TRBJ2-7	ASSRTGTVSYEQY
TRBV19	TRBJ2-7	ASSIQVTGPGFEQY
TRBV28	-	ASSPTSEASYEQY
TRBV19	TRBJ2-1	ASTVSGSVNEQF
TRBV14	TRBJ1-2	ASSQDHRGSYGYT
TRBV4-3	TRBJ2-7	ASSQLLAGGMYEQY
TRBV9	TRBJ2-7	ASSVEASSGGEQY
TRBV6-1	TRBJ2-7	ASSPGPPGSYEQY
TRBV2	TRBJ1-1	ASILDWNTEAF
TRBV15	TRBJ2-3	ATSFEGGSDTQY
TRBV2	TRBJ2-7	ASSSSIYEQY
TRBV5-1	TRBJ1-2	ASSLTDYGYT
TRBV27	TRBJ1-2	ASSPWDRAEYYGYT
TRBV9	TRBJ2-3	ASSVAGTSDSSSTDTQY